Each of the 20 T cell receptor beta chains below was sequenced from the same sample in a study of CD8 T cells in ankylosing spondylitis. TCRdb reanalysed the 5' RACE reads using MiXCR and keeps one entry per CDR3 protein. Among under 300,000 distinct CDR3 sequences, 18% were seen once, and the ten largest hold around a third. The sample taken for sequencing was blood, either unsorted or a sorted T cell fraction (not recorded which). These receptors all come from a male donor with ankylosing spondylitis or in good health (not recorded which).

This clonotype was picked up a small number of times. The chain couples TRBV25-1 to TRBJ2-7, with 7 bases fitting TRBD1. V was clipped by 9 bases and J by 6 bases; unmatched bases: 14. The CDR3 is 14 residues long. Germline V CDR1 and CDR2: MGHDK, SYGVNS. This CDR3 is CASGPGTEVGEQYF. CDR3 in DNA: TGTGCCAGTGGACCCGGGACAGAGGTCGGCGAGCAGTACTTC.

This chain links TRBV20-1 with TRBJ2-5, with 10 bases fitting TRBD1. Germline-derived CDR1 and CDR2 are DFQATT and SNEGSKA (reference sequence). Trimming at V came to 6 bases and at J to 5 bases, leaving 18 bases not matched to a gene. The CDR3 runs 17 residues. In nucleotides, the CDR3 is TGCAGTGCCACCTCTTGGGGGACAGGGGATCCGGGCGAGACCCAGTACTTC. This sequence encodes CSATSWGTGDPGETQYF.

This clonotype has a count of ten or more. The chain has TRBV12-3 or TRBV12-4 and TRBJ2-1; D is unclear. The V gene lost 1 base and the J gene lost 3 bases, with 4 bases spanning the gap. This CDR3 is built from 13 residues. CDR3 coding DNA: TGTGCCAGCAGTTTAGGGCACTACAATGAGCAGTTCTTC. It yields the protein CASSLGHYNEQFF.

This clonotype came up a few times. The chain combines TRBV9 with TRBJ1-2, with 7 nucleotides matching TRBD1. The CDR3 is 14 residues long. V shed 4 bases, J shed 3 bases, and the junction held 6 bases outside the gene matches. CDR1 SGDLS and CDR2 YYNGEE come from the germline V gene. CDR3 DNA sequence: TGTGCCAGCAGCCGACAGGGCTCGTACTATGGCTACACCTTC. It specifies CASSRQGSYYGYTF.

This clonotype appeared a few times. V is TRBV9 and J is TRBJ2-7; D unresolved. Germline V lookup: CDR1 SGDLS, CDR2 YYNGEE. V was trimmed by 2 bases and J by 4 bases, leaving 10 bases between them. The CDR3 consists of 13 residues. In DNA form, the CDR3 reads TGTGCCAGCAGCGTTACCCCCGGTTACGAGCAGTACTTC. The encoded protein is CASSVTPGYEQYF.

This chain links TRBV7-9 with TRBJ2-2, with D uncertain. Germline values: CDR1 SEHNR, CDR2 FQNEAQ (reference sequence). This CDR3 comprises 13 residues. Trimming pared 6 bases from V and 2 bases from J, leaving 7 bases between. The CDR3 DNA follows: TGTGCCAGCAGACAGACCAACACCGGGGAGCTGTTTTTT. Translating it yields CASRQTNTGELFF.

The rearrangement joins TRBV4-1 to TRBJ1-5, with no clear D. Between the trimmed V and J ends, which lost 3 bases and 6 bases, there was a span of 9 bases. The CDR3 covers 13 residues. CDR1 is MGHRA and CDR2 is YSYEKL in the germline V gene. CDR3 amino acids: CASSQWGGQPQHF. The DNA of the CDR3 is TGCGCCAGCAGCCAGTGGGGAGGTCAGCCCCAGCATTTT.

The table lists this clonotype with a few counts. The V and J genes are TRBV18 and TRBJ2-5, with D tentatively TRBD1 (5 bases). Per germline, CDR1 KGHSH and CDR2 LQKENI. Trimming took off 3 bases at V and 5 bases at J, with 16 bases between the two ends. The CDR3 is 15 amino acids. CDR3 amino acids: CASSPQDQGGETQYF. In nucleotides, the CDR3 is TGTGCCAGCTCACCCCAGGACCAGGGTGGGGAGACCCAGTACTTC.

The chain joins TRBV12-3 or TRBV12-4 to TRBJ2-1; the D gene is possibly TRBD2 (6 bases). The V end lost 5 bases, the J end lost 9 bases, and 14 bases lay between the germline ends. The CDR3 runs 13 residues. CDR3 residues: CASSPTSEGEQFF. In DNA, the CDR3 is TGTGCCAGCAGTCCGACTAGTGAGGGTGAGCAGTTCTTC.

The rearrangement joins TRBV7-9 to TRBJ2-3; D gene unclear. CDR3 length equals 14 residues. Trimming shortened V by 6 bases and J by 0 bases, and 10 bases separated the two germline ends. CDR1 SEHNR and CDR2 FQNEAQ come from the germline V gene (reference sequence). In DNA, the CDR3 is TGTGCCAGCAGTAAGGTCGAAAGCACAGATACGCAGTATTTT. Its protein product is CASSKVESTDTQYF.

This clonotype was picked up a small number of times. The chain recombines TRBV5-1 with TRBJ1-1; TRBD1 aligns across 12 bases. Germline values: CDR1 SGHRS, CDR2 YFSETQ. The CDR3 extends over 14 amino acids. After removal of 4 bases from V and 7 bases from J, the junction contained 5 bases not matched to a gene. This chain's CDR3 is CASSPGQGADEAFF. The CDR3 coding sequence is TGCGCCAGCAGCCCGGGACAGGGGGCGGATGAAGCTTTCTTT. The variable domain in full, with the rest retrieved from reference TRBV5-1 and TRBJ1-1, is KAGVTQTPRYLIKTRGQQVTLSCSPISGHRSVSWYQQTPGQGLQFLFEYFSETQRNKGNFPGRFSGRQFSNSRSEMNVSTLELGDSALYLCASSPGQGADEAFFGQGTRLTVV.

Only a few counts were recorded for this clonotype. The chain carries TRBV11-2 and TRBJ2-3; TRBD2 aligns across 9 bases. Germline V gives CDR1 SGHAT, CDR2 FQNNGV. J was trimmed by 2 bases and V by 5 bases; bases with no gene match: 17. This CDR3 is 19 amino acids long. As DNA, the CDR3 is TGTGCCAGCAGCCGCTACCTAGCGGGGACCTCTTATGTCACAGATACGCAGTATTTT. Its protein is CASSRYLAGTSYVTDTQYF.

Only a few counts were recorded for this clonotype. The chain uses TRBV20-1 and TRBJ2-7; D ambiguous. Germline CDR1 DFQATT, CDR2 SNEGSKA (reference sequence). The CDR3 contains 13 residues. Trimming took off 2 bases at V and 4 bases at J, with 12 bases between the two ends. This CDR3 reads CSARSPVGYEQYF. The CDR3 nucleotides read TGCAGTGCTAGATCCCCCGTCGGTTACGAGCAGTACTTC.

This chain uses TRBV9 with TRBJ1-4, with D maybe TRBD1 (5 bases). Trimming took 2 bases from V and 7 from J, leaving 15 bases between them. Germline loops: CDR1 SGDLS, CDR2 YYNGEE. The CDR3 sequence is 15 residues long. CDR3 region: CASSVGDAIGEKLFF. The CDR3 DNA is TGTGCCAGCAGCGTGGGGGACGCTATAGGTGAAAAACTGTTTTTT.

This clonotype was seen more than once but under ten times. The V gene is TRBV7-8, the J gene TRBJ2-1; 10 positions match TRBD2. Unmatched junction bases numbered 14, after V lost 5 bases and J lost 10 bases. The CDR3 has 16 residues. CDR1 is SGHVS and CDR2 is FQNEAQ in the germline V gene. Here the CDR3 reads CASSLGTSGVRREQFF. The CDR3 bases are TGTGCCAGCAGCCTGGGAACTAGCGGGGTCCGTAGGGAGCAGTTCTTC.

V and J are TRBV15 and TRBJ1-1; D is unclear. Trimming took 4 bases from V and 1 from J, leaving 16 bases between them. This CDR3 has 16 residues. The germline CDR1 and CDR2 sequences are LNHNV and YYDKDF (reference sequence). The CDR3 DNA reads as TGTGCCACCAGCACAACGACGGACCCCTGGAACACTGAAGCTTTCTTT. Translated, it gives CATSTTTDPWNTEAFF.

The genes are TRBV20-1 and TRBJ2-1, with a weak D call TRBD1 (5 bases). Germline-derived CDR1 and CDR2 are DFQATT and SNEGSKA (reference sequence). CDR3 size: 14 residues. The V gene lost 7 bases and the J gene lost 4 bases, with 17 bases spanning the gap. The CDR3 here is CSVLTAPGYNEQFF. Written as DNA, the CDR3 is TGCAGTGTATTGACAGCGCCCGGATACAATGAGCAGTTCTTC.

The V gene is TRBV20-1, the J gene TRBJ2-1; TRBD1 might be the D (6 bases). V shed 6 bases and J shed 3 bases, with 15 bases lying between them. This CDR3 is 14 amino acids long. Per germline, CDR1 DFQATT and CDR2 SNEGSKA (reference sequence). CDR3 in amino acids: CSARGQPLYNEQFF. The CDR3 coding sequence is TGCAGTGCCAGGGGACAACCCCTCTACAATGAGCAGTTCTTC.

The chain uses TRBV19 and TRBJ2-7, with a weak D call TRBD2 (6 bases). V lost 8 bases and J lost 4, with 12 bases in between. From germline, CDR1 is LNHDA and CDR2 SQIVND (reference sequence). The CDR3 spans 12 residues. Written as DNA, the CDR3 is TGTGCCAGTGGTCTGGGGGGTTACGAGCAGTACTTC. Its translation: CASGLGGYEQYF.

This sequence joins TRBV12-5 and TRBJ2-7; 7 nucleotides align to TRBD1. Germline CDR1 and CDR2: LGHNT and FRNRAP. The CDR3 has 14 amino acids. Trimming removed 6 bases from V and 5 bases from J; junction bases left unmatched: 10. The CDR3 DNA is TGTGCTAGTGGCAGAGGACAGGCCATTGACGAGCAGTACTTC. Its translation: CASGRGQAIDEQYF.